This entry lists 18 T cell receptor beta chains sequenced from one sample in a study of CD8 T cells in Susac syndrome. RNA was extracted with the RNeasy kit, and a quantity of roughly 0.45 to 1 ug was reverse transcribed using random hexamers. TCRdb re-analysed the immunoSEQ multiplex PCR reads in MiXCR, keeping a single row per CDR3 protein. This sample carries a few hundred thousand distinct CDR3 sequences, just over 90% of them seen once, and the ten largest clones take 0.065% to 0.08%. The sample consisted of CD4+ T cells from PBMCs. The receptors were sampled from a human donor with multiple sclerosis.

The rearrangement uses TRBV28 and TRBJ1-2; the D is unclear. Trimming shortened V by 8 bases and J by 4 bases, and 8 bases separated the two germline ends. The germline V gene encodes CDR1 MDHEN and CDR2 SYDVKM. The CDR3 has 11 amino acids. CDR3 nucleotides: TGTGCCAGCGGGAAGGGCTATGGCTACACCTTC. Translating gives CASGKGYGYTF.

The chain recombines TRBV7-9 with TRBJ1-4; D gene uncertain. Germline V gene sequence: CDR1 SEHNR, CDR2 FQNEAQ (reference sequence). V was shortened by 5 bases and J by 0 bases, with 10 bases between the two germline ends. The CDR3 is 15 amino acids. The CDR3 sequence: CASSKNTATNEKLFF. The CDR3 coding sequence is TGTGCCAGCAGCAAGAACACGGCAACTAATGAAAAACTGTTTTTT.

This clonotype is a singleton in its sample. The gene calls are TRBV3-1 and TRBJ2-5, with TRBD2 identical over 7 bases. The CDR3 extends over 16 amino acids. V lost 6 bases to trimming and J lost 4 bases; unmatched junction nucleotides: 14. CDR1 and CDR2 (germline): LGHDT, YNNKEL (reference sequence). CDR3 residues: CASSPRVGAGPETQYF. CDR3 DNA: TGTGCCAGCAGTCCCCGGGTCGGAGCGGGACCAGAGACCCAGTACTTC.

The chain recombines TRBV29-1 with TRBJ2-5, with unresolved D. Germline V gene data show CDR1 as SQVTM and CDR2 as ANQGSEA. Trimming left V 5 bases short and J 2 bases short, with 6 bases between. The CDR3 extends over 11 amino acids. The CDR3 spells CSVQDQETQYF. In DNA, the CDR3 is TGCAGCGTTCAGGATCAAGAGACCCAGTACTTC.

This chain connects TRBV4-1 to TRBJ2-7; D perhaps matches TRBD2 (5 bases). V lost 0 bases, J lost 3 bases, and 15 bases lay in between. The CDR3 is 16 residues long. CDR1 is MGHRA and CDR2 is YSYEKL in the germline V gene. The CDR3 is CASSQEGAVGYYEQYF. The CDR3 DNA reads as TGCGCCAGCAGCCAAGAGGGAGCAGTGGGGTACTACGAGCAGTACTTC.

This chain uses TRBV19 with TRBJ2-6; TRBD1 or TRBD2 may be the D gene (6 bases each). The CDR3 sequence is 15 residues long. Germline V CDR1 and CDR2: LNHDA, SQIVND (reference sequence). Trimming shortened V by 2 bases and J by 2 bases, and 7 bases separated the two germline ends. This CDR3 reads CASSIRGAGANVLTF. The CDR3 nucleotides are TGTGCCAGTAGTATAAGGGGGGCTGGGGCCAACGTCCTGACTTTC.

This sequence joins TRBV10-3 and TRBJ1-1; 8 bases are shared with TRBD1. CDR3 length: 14 residues. From germline, CDR1 is ENHRY and CDR2 SYGVKD. The J segment lost 4 bases and the V segment lost 10 bases, leaving 11 bases of the junction unmatched. The CDR3 region has the DNA TGTGCCACCGCGCCTCAGGGGGCCGGCACTGAAGCTTTCTTT. It encodes CATAPQGAGTEAFF.

The rearrangement joins TRBV3-1 to TRBJ1-1; D remains ambiguous. The CDR3 is 14 amino acids. Looked up from germline, CDR1 is LGHDT and CDR2 is YNNKEL (reference sequence). V lost 4 bases and J 4 bases, leaving 13 bases between the germline ends. The CDR3 DNA sequence: TGTGCCAGCAGCCCCCTCCCGGGTTCCACTGAAGCTTTCTTT. This codes for CASSPLPGSTEAFF.

The CDR3 reads CASSFSGTGGTGYTF. CDR3 bases: TGCGCCAGCAGCTTCTCCGGGACAGGGGGTACGGGCTACACCTTC. The rearrangement uses TRBV5-1 and TRBJ1-2, with TRBD1 matching 11 bases. The germline gives CDR1 SGHRS, CDR2 YFSETQ. The CDR3 is 15 amino acids. V trimming: 2 bases; J trimming: 8 bases; junction bases outside the gene matches: 8.

The chain's CDR3 is CASSPWGGDIPEAFF. DNA of the CDR3: TGCGCCAGCAGCCCCTGGGGTGGGGATATCCCTGAAGCTTTCTTT. The rearrangement joins TRBV5-1 to TRBJ1-1; D is unclear. V lost 4 bases and J lost 6, with 19 bases in between. Germline CDR1 and CDR2: SGHRS and YFSETQ. The CDR3 is made up of 15 amino acids.

This chain links TRBV23-1 with TRBJ1-2, with 10 bases that match TRBD1. TRBV23-1 has ORF status, its function being uncertain. The ends lost 4 bases at V and 8 bases at J; junction bases unmatched: 13. The CDR3 extends over 16 amino acids. This chain's CDR3 is CASSPRQGAQGRGYTF. The CDR3 bases are TGCGCCAGCAGTCCCCGACAGGGGGCGCAGGGCCGAGGCTACACCTTC.

The chain combines TRBV5-4 with TRBJ2-2; 11 bases agree with TRBD2. J gave up 1 base and V 4 bases, and 3 bases lay outside the gene matches. CDR3 length: 16 residues. The V gene's germline CDR1 is SGHNT and CDR2 YYREEE (reference sequence). CDR3 amino acids: CASSPGLAGNTGELFF. The CDR3 DNA follows: TGTGCCAGCAGCCCCGGACTAGCGGGGAACACCGGGGAGCTGTTTTTT.

This chain links TRBV14 with TRBJ2-7; 12 bases are shared with TRBD2. The V gene end was trimmed by 4 bases and the J gene end by 5 bases; junction bases not matched to a gene: 3. This CDR3 is 14 amino acids long. Germline loops: CDR1 SGHDN, CDR2 FVKESK. This CDR3 is CASSPTSGGNEQYF. The CDR3 DNA is TGTGCCAGCAGCCCCACTAGCGGGGGGAACGAGCAGTACTTC.

V is TRBV24-1 and J is TRBJ2-5, with D perhaps matching TRBD1 (6 bases). The V gene's germline CDR1 is KGHDR and CDR2 SFDVKD. The CDR3 runs to 16 residues. Trimming removed 3 bases from V and 7 bases from J, with 20 bases in between. DNA of the CDR3: TGTGCCACCAGTGATCCCTCGGACAGACTCGGGGCGACCCAGTACTTC. Residues: CATSDPSDRLGATQYF.

V and J are TRBV6-1 and TRBJ2-5, with a possible D match to TRBD1 (6 bases). CDR3 length: 14 amino acids. Trimming shortened V by 6 bases and J by 3 bases, and 14 bases separated the two germline ends. Germline values: CDR1 MNHNS, CDR2 SASEGT. The CDR3 here is CASRQGGQKETQYF. CDR3 nucleotide sequence: TGTGCCAGCAGGCAAGGGGGACAAAAAGAGACCCAGTACTTC.

The J gene is TRBJ2-5, the V gene TRBV7-9; the match to TRBD1 covers 9 bases. J lost 5 bases, V lost 3 bases, and 7 bases had no gene match. Germline CDR1 and CDR2: SEHNR and FQNEAQ (reference sequence). This CDR3 region has 15 residues. The CDR3, as DNA: TGTGCCAGCAGCTTTTCACAGGGGGCGCTTGAGACCCAGTACTTC. This gives the protein CASSFSQGALETQYF.

This sequence joins TRBV5-1 and TRBJ2-7; D is tentatively TRBD1 or TRBD2 (5 bases each). This CDR3 is built from 15 residues. The germline gives CDR1 SGHRS, CDR2 YFSETQ. V lost 4 bases to trimming and J lost 3 bases, with 17 bases between them. In nucleotides, the CDR3 is TGCGCCAGCAGCCCGGACCCGGGACGGTTCTACGAGCAGTACTTC. Protein sequence: CASSPDPGRFYEQYF. Combining the CDR3 with reference TRBV5-1 and TRBJ2-7 gives the whole variable domain KAGVTQTPRYLIKTRGQQVTLSCSPISGHRSVSWYQQTPGQGLQFLFEYFSETQRNKGNFPGRFSGRQFSNSRSEMNVSTLELGDSALYLCASSPDPGRFYEQYFGPGTRLTVT.

This chain connects TRBV7-6 to TRBJ1-5; 9 bases map to TRBD1. This CDR3 has 16 amino acids. CDR1 is SGHVS and CDR2 is FNYEAQ in the germline V gene. V lost 1 base to trimming and J lost 5 bases; unmatched junction nucleotides: 6. The DNA for the CDR3 is TGTGCCAGCAGCTTAGGAGGGACAGGGTTCCATCAGCCCCAGCATTTT. Translated, it gives CASSLGGTGFHQPQHF.